This is a list of T cell receptor beta chains from one sample in a study of blood T cell repertoires in COVID-19. Using immunoSEQ multiplex PCR, the repertoire was profiled, and TCRdb retains in-frame clones only, with some absent. The sample holds roughly 190,000 clones; about 85% are singletons and the top ten take 7.5% to 9.5%. Sequencing used peripheral blood. The receptors were sampled from a woman in her fifties or sixties with acute or convalescent COVID-19. CDR3s include the opening cysteine and the closing phenylalanine or tryptophan. D genes are given only for firm matches. The size entry is marked missing in some rows and otherwise reads once, few, many or a size class.

j_call	d_call	v_call	clone_size	cdr3_aa	cdr3_nt
TRBJ2-1	TRBD1	TRBV3-1/TRBV3-2	NA	CASGQASYNEQFF	TGTGCCAGCGGACAGGCGAGCTACAATGAGCAGTTCTTC
TRBJ1-4	TRBD1	TRBV6-5	NA	CASSSDRVDEKLFF	TGTGCCAGCAGTTCGGACAGGGTGGATGAAAAACTGTTTTTT
TRBJ1-2	NA	TRBV11-2	NA	CASSLGPLEGYTF	TGTGCCAGCAGCTTGGGCCCCCTGGAAGGCTACACCTTC
TRBJ2-3	TRBD2	TRBV4-2	NA	CASSRGDYTDTQYF	TGTGCCAGCAGCCGGGGGGACTACACAGATACGCAGTATTTT
TRBJ2-1	TRBD2	TRBV9	NA	CASSVGGTSGAPPYNEQFF	TGTGCCAGCAGCGTAGGTGGGACTAGCGGGGCCCCCCCCTACAATGAGCAGTTCTTC
TRBJ1-1	NA	TRBV28	NA	CASSLSILGQSFF	TGTGCCAGCAGTTTATCAATCTTGGGACAATCGTTCTTT
TRBJ2-1	TRBD2	TRBV6-2/TRBV6-3	once	CASSYQRGKPESYNEQFF	TGTGCCAGCAGTTACCAGCGGGGGAAACCTGAGTCCTACAATGAGCAGTTCTTC
TRBJ2-7	TRBD2	TRBV27	NA	CASSLEAGGPSYEQYF	TGTGCCAGCAGTTTAGAAGCGGGAGGGCCATCATACGAGCAGTACTTC
TRBJ1-5	NA	TRBV19	NA	CASSTGFGQPQHF	TGTGCCAGTAGTACAGGGTTTGGTCAGCCCCAGCATTTT
TRBJ1-3	NA	TRBV7-9	NA	CASSGPRTDLSGNTIYF	TGTGCCAGCAGCGGCCCCCGGACAGATCTCTCTGGAAACACCATATATTTT
TRBJ2-3	NA	TRBV30	NA	CAWSVSGQSTQYF	TGTGCCTGGAGTGTATCCGGACAAAGTACGCAGTATTTT
TRBJ2-7	TRBD1	TRBV25-1	NA	CATRQGGSYEQYF	TGTGCCACCAGACAGGGCGGCTCCTACGAGCAGTACTTC
TRBJ1-1	NA	TRBV6-5	NA	CASRFSGTEAFF	TGTGCCAGCAGGTTTTCGGGGACTGAAGCTTTCTTT
TRBJ2-5	NA	TRBV29-1	NA	CSVLVGQTTETQYF	TGCAGCGTTCTCGTGGGCCAGACGACGGAGACCCAGTACTTC
TRBJ1-1	NA	TRBV10-3	once	CAISATGNTEAFF	TGTGCCATCAGTGCGACGGGGAACACTGAAGCTTTCTTT
TRBJ2-5	TRBD2	TRBV7-2	NA	CASSLGYSAGSETQYF	TGTGCCAGCAGCTTAGGTTATTCAGCGGGATCTGAGACCCAGTACTTC
TRBJ1-1	TRBD1	TRBV27	NA	CASSLGQGAAGAFF	TGTGCCAGCAGTTTGGGGCAGGGGGCCGCCGGGGCTTTCTTT
TRBJ1-6	TRBD1	TRBV19	NA	CASSYRDRSSYNSPLHF	TGTGCCAGTAGCTATCGGGACAGGAGCTCCTATAATTCACCCCTCCACTTT
TRBJ2-3	NA	TRBV3-1/TRBV3-2	NA	CASSPATVGLQYF	TGTGCCAGCAGCCCTGCGACAGTAGGTTTGCAGTATTTT
TRBJ2-5	NA	TRBV19	NA	CASSMTPGETQYF	TGTGCCAGTAGTATGACCCCGGGAGAGACCCAGTACTTC